The 19 T cell receptor beta chains below were found in one sample sequenced in a study of radiation and T cells in renal cell carcinoma. Produced via immunoSEQ multiplex PCR; TCRdb's table is partial and in-frame only. Seen here are roughly 100,000 clones, 82% observed once, and the top ten hold almost 6.5%. Indicated time point: baseline pretreatment blood. Treatment indicated: 15 Gy SBRT to primary tumor, nephrectomy 4 weeks later. The sample consisted of blood, taken from a patient whose treatment included radiotherapy and nephrectomy. The receptors were gathered from a man in his sixties with renal cell carcinoma.

In DNA, the CDR3 is TGTGCCAGCCGGACTAGCCCCTACGAGCAGTACTTC. This encodes CASRTSPYEQYF. The rearrangement links TRBV28 to TRBJ2-7, with 8 bases matching TRBD2. The CDR3 totals 12 residues. Germline trimming cut 8 bases from V and 2 bases from J; bases unmatched to any gene: 2. CDR1 and CDR2 from the germline V gene are MDHEN and SYDVKM.

The sample holds a few counts of this clone. Other DNA sequences in the sample encode the same CDR3. The chain has TRBV10-3 and TRBJ1-1; D gene uncertain. Trimming stripped 2 bases from V and 0 bases from J, with 4 bases between. From germline, CDR1 is ENHRY and CDR2 SYGVKD. This CDR3 contains 13 residues. For the CDR3, the DNA is TGTGCCATCAGTGAGGGGTTGAACACTGAAGCTTTCTTT. Protein: CAISEGLNTEAFF.

CDR3 residues: CASSPPTRQYNEQFF. The CDR3, as DNA: TGTGCCAGCTCACCACCGACTAGGCAGTACAATGAGCAGTTCTTC. This rearrangement joins TRBV18 to TRBJ2-1; a possible D gene is TRBD2 (6 bases). Germline assignment: CDR1 KGHSH and CDR2 LQKENI. The CDR3 sequence is 15 residues long. Trimming removed 0 bases from V and 4 bases from J, with 10 bases in between. The entire variable domain, with the rest obtained from reference TRBV18 and TRBJ2-1, is as follows: NAGVMQNPRHLVRRRGQEARLRCSPMKGHSHVYWYRQLPEEGLKFMVYLQKENIIDESGMPKERFSAEFPKEGPSILRIQQVVRGDSAAYFCASSPPTRQYNEQFFGPGTRLTVL.

This chain uses TRBV29-1 with TRBJ2-3; 15 nucleotides agree with TRBD2. V gave up 7 bases and J gave up 5 bases; unmatched junction bases: 4. Germline-derived CDR1 and CDR2 are SQVTM and ANQGSEA. The CDR3 loop spans 14 amino acids. The CDR3 DNA follows: TGCAGCGGCGGACTAGCGGGAGGGCAAGATACGCAGTATTTT. Translating gives CSGGLAGGQDTQYF.

This clone was seen at least ten times. The same CDR3 also results from other DNA sequences found in this sample. J is TRBJ1-2 and V is TRBV2; D may be TRBD1 (5 bases). CDR3 length equals 13 residues. Per the germline V gene, CDR1 is SNHLY and CDR2 is FYNNEI. The V end lost 8 bases, the J end lost 7 bases, and 17 bases lay between the germline ends. The chain's CDR3 is CASHTGTTLGYTF. In DNA, the CDR3 is TGTGCCAGCCACACCGGGACTACTCTTGGCTACACCTTC.

The chain employs TRBV19 and TRBJ2-7; 9 nucleotides align to TRBD1. CDR3 length: 14 residues. V lost 5 bases and J lost 2; bases outside the gene matches: 4. Germline values: CDR1 LNHDA, CDR2 SQIVND (reference sequence). CDR3 amino acids: CASSEGQGPYEQYF. In DNA form, the CDR3 reads TGTGCCAGTAGTGAGGGACAGGGACCCTACGAGCAGTACTTC.

The rearrangement uses TRBV6-4 and TRBJ1-2; D ambiguous. The V and J ends lost 0 bases and 10 bases respectively, with 12 bases between them. This CDR3 has 13 residues. Looked up from germline, CDR1 is MRHNA and CDR2 is SNTAGT. In nucleotides, the CDR3 is TGTGCCAGCAGTGACTCCCCCACCGGAACCTACACCTTC. This encodes CASSDSPTGTYTF.

The genes are TRBV5-1 and TRBJ1-4; TRBD1 matches at 7 bases. CDR1 is SGHRS and CDR2 is YFSETQ in the germline V gene. This CDR3 spans 16 amino acids. J lost 5 bases, V lost 4 bases, and 11 bases had no gene match. The CDR3 here is CASSTLKGAKNEKLFF. CDR3 DNA: TGCGCCAGCAGCACACTTAAGGGGGCGAAGAATGAAAAACTGTTTTTT.

This clone has only a few counts. V and J are TRBV10-3 and TRBJ2-2; D possibly corresponds to TRBD1 (5 bases). V lost 1 base and J 7 bases, leaving 19 bases between the germline ends. The V gene's germline CDR1 is ENHRY and CDR2 SYGVKD. The CDR3 runs to 17 residues. This chain's CDR3 is CAISEYRPLAVGGELFF. The CDR3 DNA reads as TGTGCCATCAGTGAGTACAGGCCCCTCGCGGTTGGCGGGGAGCTGTTTTTT.

This rearrangement joins TRBV12-2 to TRBJ2-2; TRBD1, the D gene given by the table, was not confirmed from the DNA. TRBV12-2 is designated a pseudogene. The CDR3 extends over 15 amino acids. CDR3 coding DNA: TGTGCAAGTCGCTTAGGGTTCAGGGTGGCCGGGGAGCTGTTTTTT. It encodes CASRLGFRVAGELFF.

Ten or more counts support this clone. This same CDR3 is encoded by further DNA sequences in the sample. The chain carries TRBV6-6 and TRBJ2-7; 7 nucleotides match TRBD1. The CDR3 has 14 amino acids. CDR1 MNHNY and CDR2 SVGAGI come from the germline V gene (reference sequence). With 6 bases clipped from V and 3 bases from J, the junction kept 8 bases outside the gene matches. CDR3 sequence: CASSYPGQSYEQYF. The CDR3 DNA is TGTGCCAGCAGCTACCCGGGACAGAGCTACGAGCAGTACTTC.

V is TRBV5-1 and J is TRBJ1-4; TRBD1 is a possible D gene (5 bases). Germline CDR1 SGHRS, CDR2 YFSETQ. V shed 0 bases and J shed 0 bases, with 9 bases lying between them. The CDR3 contains 16 residues. The CDR3 loop reads CASSLVGGATNEKLFF. The CDR3 nucleotides read TGCGCCAGCAGCTTGGTGGGGGGTGCAACTAATGAAAAACTGTTTTTT.

V and J are TRBV4-1 and TRBJ2-3; D is unclear. Germline V lookup: CDR1 MGHRA, CDR2 YSYEKL. The V end lost 0 bases, the J end lost 2 bases, and 12 bases lay between the germline ends. CDR3 length equals 16 residues. The CDR3 nucleotides are TGCGCCAGCAGCCAAGAAATTTCCGGGTTCACAGATACGCAGTATTTT. It yields the protein CASSQEISGFTDTQYF.

The chain's CDR3 is CASSYYDRNTEAFF. CDR3 bases: TGTGCCAGCAGCTACTACGACAGAAACACTGAAGCTTTCTTT. This sequence joins TRBV7-8 and TRBJ1-1; possible D gene TRBD1, 5 bases. The germline CDR1 and CDR2 sequences are SGHVS and FQNEAQ. The CDR3 has 14 residues. Trimming took 4 bases from V and 2 from J, leaving 11 bases between them. Complete variable domain (other parts from reference TRBV7-8 and TRBJ1-1): GAGVSQSPRYKVAKRGQDVALRCDPISGHVSLFWYQQALGQGPEFLTYFQNEAQLDKSGLPSDRFFAERPEGSVSTLKIQRTQQEDSAVYLCASSYYDRNTEAFFGQGTRLTVV.

The chain employs TRBV6-5 and TRBJ1-1; D gene ambiguous. Trimming took 0 bases from V and 1 from J, leaving 12 bases between them. CDR3 length: 16 amino acids. Germline V gene sequence: CDR1 MNHEY, CDR2 SVGAGI. CDR3: CASSYSRSGRNTEAFF. Written as DNA, the CDR3 is TGTGCCAGCAGTTACTCGAGGTCGGGTCGGAACACTGAAGCTTTCTTT.

This CDR3 is CASRRQVLAGNTIYF. In DNA, the CDR3 is TGTGCCAGCAGACGACAGGTTTTAGCTGGAAACACCATATATTTT. The chain joins TRBV28 to TRBJ1-3; possible D gene TRBD1, 6 bases. The CDR3 is 15 amino acids. The ends were cut back, 6 bases at V and 2 bases at J, with 14 bases in the middle. The germline CDR1 and CDR2 sequences are MDHEN and SYDVKM.

V usage is TRBV7-2 and J usage is TRBJ2-7; 9 bases match TRBD2. V gave up 3 bases and J gave up 2 bases; unmatched junction bases: 2. The CDR3 runs to 14 residues. Germline V lookup: CDR1 SGHTA, CDR2 FQGNSA. The CDR3 DNA sequence: TGTGCCAGCAGCTTTGCGGGAGGGCCCTACGAGCAGTACTTC. Amino acid sequence: CASSFAGGPYEQYF.

The chain links TRBV15 to TRBJ2-4; 8 nucleotides align to TRBD2. Germline CDR1 LNHNV, CDR2 YYDKDF (reference sequence). The CDR3 loop spans 14 amino acids. V was pared by 8 bases and J by 8 bases, with 11 bases of the junction left unmatched. As DNA, the CDR3 is TGTGCCACCGGACTTGCGGGAGGAGTATACATTCAGTACTTC. Translating gives CATGLAGGVYIQYF.

The sample holds a few counts of this clone. V and J are TRBV5-1 and TRBJ2-7; 9 nucleotides match TRBD2. J lost 7 bases, V lost 2 bases, and 10 bases had no gene match. The length of the CDR3 is 15 residues. CDR1 and CDR2 (germline): SGHRS, YFSETQ. CDR3 in amino acids: CASSFGFGGREEQYF. The CDR3 DNA sequence: TGCGCCAGCAGCTTCGGGTTTGGCGGGAGGGAAGAGCAGTACTTC. The whole variable domain, filled in from reference TRBV5-1 and TRBJ2-7, reads KAGVTQTPRYLIKTRGQQVTLSCSPISGHRSVSWYQQTPGQGLQFLFEYFSETQRNKGNFPGRFSGRQFSNSRSEMNVSTLELGDSALYLCASSFGFGGREEQYFGPGTRLTVT.